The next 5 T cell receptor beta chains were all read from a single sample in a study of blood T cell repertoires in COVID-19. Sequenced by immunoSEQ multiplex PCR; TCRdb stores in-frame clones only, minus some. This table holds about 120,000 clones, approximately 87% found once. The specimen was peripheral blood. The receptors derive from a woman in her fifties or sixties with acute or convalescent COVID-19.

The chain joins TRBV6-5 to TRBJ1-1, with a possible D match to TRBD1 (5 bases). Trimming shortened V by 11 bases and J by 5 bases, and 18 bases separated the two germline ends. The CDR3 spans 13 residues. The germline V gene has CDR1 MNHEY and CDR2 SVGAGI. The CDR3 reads CAVMGRGRTEAFF. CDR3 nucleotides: TGTGCCGTGATGGGGCGGGGTAGGACTGAAGCTTTCTTT.

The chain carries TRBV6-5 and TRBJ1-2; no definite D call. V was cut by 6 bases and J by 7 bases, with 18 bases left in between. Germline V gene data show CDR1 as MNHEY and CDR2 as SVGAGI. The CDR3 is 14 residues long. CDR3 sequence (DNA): TGTGCCAGCAGCCGCGCGCAGGCGTTCGGTGGCTACACCTTC. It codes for CASSRAQAFGGYTF.

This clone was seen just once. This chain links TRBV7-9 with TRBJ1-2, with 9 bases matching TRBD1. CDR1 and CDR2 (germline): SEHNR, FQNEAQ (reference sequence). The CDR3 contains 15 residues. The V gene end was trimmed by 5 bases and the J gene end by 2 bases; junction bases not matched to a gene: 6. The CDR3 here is CASSPRGQGNYGYTF. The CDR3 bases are TGTGCCAGCAGCCCTCGGGGACAGGGAAACTATGGCTACACCTTC.

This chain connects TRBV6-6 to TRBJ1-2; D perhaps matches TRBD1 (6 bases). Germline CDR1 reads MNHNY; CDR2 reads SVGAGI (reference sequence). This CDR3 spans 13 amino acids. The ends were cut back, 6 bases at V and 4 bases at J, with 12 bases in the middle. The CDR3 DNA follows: TGTGCCAGCAGCCGGGACAATCTCTATGGCTACACCTTC. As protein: CASSRDNLYGYTF.

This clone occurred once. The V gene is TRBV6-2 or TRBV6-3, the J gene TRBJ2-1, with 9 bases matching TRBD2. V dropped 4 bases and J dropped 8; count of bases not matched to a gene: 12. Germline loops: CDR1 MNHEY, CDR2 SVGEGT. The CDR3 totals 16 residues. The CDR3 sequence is CASSLAGVGSVYEQFF. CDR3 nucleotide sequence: TGTGCCAGCAGTTTAGCGGGAGTGGGTTCCGTATATGAGCAGTTCTTC.